Listed below are T cell receptor beta chains from one sample, sequenced in a study of blood T cell repertoires in COVID-19. Sequencing was performed with immunoSEQ multiplex PCR; in TCRdb, only in-frame clones are kept and a portion is missing. The sample contains tens of thousands of clones, 82% of which appear only once. The source material was peripheral blood. The source is a human donor in a cohort sampled during active COVID-19. Each CDR3 is given with its conserved first and last residue. D genes are given only for firm matches. A row's size may be missing; if present it is once, few, many or a size class.

v_call: TRBV4-1
d_call: TRBD1
j_call: TRBJ1-5
clone_size: NA
cdr3_nt: TGCGCCAGCAGCCAACACGACAGGGCTGGTCAGCCCCAGCATTTT
cdr3_aa: CASSQHDRAGQPQHF

v_call: TRBV6-6
d_call: NA
j_call: TRBJ2-1
clone_size: few
cdr3_nt: TGTGCCAGCAGTCGACCTTACAATGAGCAGTTCTTC
cdr3_aa: CASSRPYNEQFF

v_call: TRBV9
d_call: TRBD1
j_call: TRBJ2-3
clone_size: once
cdr3_nt: TGTGCCAGCAGCGTCCGGGACAGGAGCACAGATACGCAGTATTTT
cdr3_aa: CASSVRDRSTDTQYF

v_call: TRBV18
d_call: TRBD1
j_call: TRBJ1-3
clone_size: NA
cdr3_nt: TGTGCCAGCTCAACGGACAGGGGGGTCTCTGGAAACACCATATATTTT
cdr3_aa: CASSTDRGVSGNTIYF

v_call: TRBV10-3
d_call: NA
j_call: TRBJ2-1
clone_size: NA
cdr3_nt: TGTGCCATCAGAACTTCAACCTCTAGCTCCTACAATGAGCAGTTCTTC
cdr3_aa: CAIRTSTSSSYNEQFF

v_call: TRBV3-1/TRBV3-2
d_call: TRBD2
j_call: TRBJ2-3
clone_size: NA
cdr3_nt: TGTGCCAGCAGCCTACGACTAGCGGGGGACGTTGGAGATACGCAGTATTTT
cdr3_aa: CASSLRLAGDVGDTQYF

v_call: TRBV28
d_call: NA
j_call: TRBJ2-7
clone_size: once
cdr3_nt: TGTGCCAGCAGTTTTGAGGCGGGCGAGCAGTACTTC
cdr3_aa: CASSFEAGEQYF

v_call: TRBV9
d_call: NA
j_call: TRBJ1-3
clone_size: NA
cdr3_nt: TGTGCCAGCAGCGTAGTAGGGGCCAGCGACACCATATATTTT
cdr3_aa: CASSVVGASDTIYF

v_call: TRBV5-4
d_call: NA
j_call: TRBJ2-3
clone_size: NA
cdr3_nt: TGTGCCAGCAGCCGTGGCACAGATACGCAGTATTTT
cdr3_aa: CASSRGTDTQYF

v_call: TRBV6-6
d_call: TRBD2
j_call: TRBJ2-1
clone_size: few
cdr3_nt: TGTGCCAGCAGTTACCAGGGACTAGCGGGGTTGAATGAGCAGTTCTTC
cdr3_aa: CASSYQGLAGLNEQFF

v_call: TRBV5-1
d_call: NA
j_call: TRBJ1-4
clone_size: NA
cdr3_nt: TGCGCCAGCAGGGGGACACTTACAACTAATGAAAAACTGTTTTTT
cdr3_aa: CASRGTLTTNEKLFF

v_call: TRBV18
d_call: TRBD1
j_call: TRBJ2-7
clone_size: NA
cdr3_nt: TGTGCCAGCTCACCTTTGGGACAGGGTCCCTACGAGCAGTACTTC
cdr3_aa: CASSPLGQGPYEQYF

v_call: TRBV6-1
d_call: NA
j_call: TRBJ2-5
clone_size: NA
cdr3_nt: TGTGCCAGCAGTGAAGTACGGCAAGAGACCCAGTACTTC
cdr3_aa: CASSEVRQETQYF

v_call: TRBV29-1
d_call: TRBD2
j_call: TRBJ2-1
clone_size: few
cdr3_nt: TGCAGCGCCGGACTAGCGGGGCCCTACAATGAGCAGTTCTTC
cdr3_aa: CSAGLAGPYNEQFF

v_call: TRBV7-2
d_call: TRBD2
j_call: TRBJ2-7
clone_size: NA
cdr3_nt: TGTGCCAGCAGCTTCGGGACTAGCGGGGGGGCCGGCGAGCAGTACTTC
cdr3_aa: CASSFGTSGGAGEQYF

v_call: TRBV24-1
d_call: TRBD1
j_call: TRBJ2-2
clone_size: NA
cdr3_nt: TGTGCCACCAGTGAGCCGGGACAGGGGGTCACCGGGGAGCTGTTTTTT
cdr3_aa: CATSEPGQGVTGELFF

v_call: TRBV5-1
d_call: NA
j_call: TRBJ2-3
clone_size: NA
cdr3_nt: TGCGCCAGCAGCCCCCGCGGGGGCGAGGGCGGATACACAGATACGCAGTATTTT
cdr3_aa: CASSPRGGEGGYTDTQYF